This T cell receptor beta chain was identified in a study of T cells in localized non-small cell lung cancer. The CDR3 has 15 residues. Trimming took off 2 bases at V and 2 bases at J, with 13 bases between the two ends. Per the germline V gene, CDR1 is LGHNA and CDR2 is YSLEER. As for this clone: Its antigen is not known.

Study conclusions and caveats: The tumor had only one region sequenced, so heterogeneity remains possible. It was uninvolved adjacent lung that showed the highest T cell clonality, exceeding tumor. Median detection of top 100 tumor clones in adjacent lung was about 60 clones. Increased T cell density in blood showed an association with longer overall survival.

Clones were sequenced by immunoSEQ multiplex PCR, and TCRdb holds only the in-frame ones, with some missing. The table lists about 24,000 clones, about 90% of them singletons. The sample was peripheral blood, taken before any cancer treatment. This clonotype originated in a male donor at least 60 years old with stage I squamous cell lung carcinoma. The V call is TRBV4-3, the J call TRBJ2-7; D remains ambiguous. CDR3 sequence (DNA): TGCGCCAGCAGCCAATTCCACGACCGGGCCTACGAGCAGTACTTC. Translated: CASSQFHDRAYEQYF.